The clone carrying this T cell receptor beta chain was seen once. Its antigen is not known. Libraries of TCR beta came from quantitative 5'-RACE with molecular barcodes. Each CDR3 protein is one row after TCRdb ran MiXCR on the 5' RACE reads. The top ten clones hold 3.5% to 4.5% of a sample with about 250,000 distinct CDR3 sequences, about 30% of them seen once. These data originate in a study of CD8 T cells in ankylosing spondylitis. Study conclusions and caveats: Characteristic of ankylosing spondylitis blood, it appeared, was a TCR beta motif comprising about eight highly homologous variants. Reports say disease-linked clones showed up significantly more in matched ankylosing spondylitis synovial fluid. Researchers report that disease-linked clones proved CD8+ and relatively rare in peripheral blood.

V gave up 2 bases and J gave up 5 bases; unmatched junction bases: 6. The CDR3 covers 14 residues. The receptor was derived from a male donor with ankylosing spondylitis or in good health (not recorded which). The source material was blood, either unsorted or a sorted T cell fraction (not recorded which). The chain joins TRBV12-3 or TRBV12-4 to TRBJ2-7, with 7 bases that match TRBD1. The CDR3: CASSLSGGVDEQYF. The CDR3, as DNA: TGTGCCAGCAGTTTATCAGGGGGTGTCGACGAGCAGTACTTC.